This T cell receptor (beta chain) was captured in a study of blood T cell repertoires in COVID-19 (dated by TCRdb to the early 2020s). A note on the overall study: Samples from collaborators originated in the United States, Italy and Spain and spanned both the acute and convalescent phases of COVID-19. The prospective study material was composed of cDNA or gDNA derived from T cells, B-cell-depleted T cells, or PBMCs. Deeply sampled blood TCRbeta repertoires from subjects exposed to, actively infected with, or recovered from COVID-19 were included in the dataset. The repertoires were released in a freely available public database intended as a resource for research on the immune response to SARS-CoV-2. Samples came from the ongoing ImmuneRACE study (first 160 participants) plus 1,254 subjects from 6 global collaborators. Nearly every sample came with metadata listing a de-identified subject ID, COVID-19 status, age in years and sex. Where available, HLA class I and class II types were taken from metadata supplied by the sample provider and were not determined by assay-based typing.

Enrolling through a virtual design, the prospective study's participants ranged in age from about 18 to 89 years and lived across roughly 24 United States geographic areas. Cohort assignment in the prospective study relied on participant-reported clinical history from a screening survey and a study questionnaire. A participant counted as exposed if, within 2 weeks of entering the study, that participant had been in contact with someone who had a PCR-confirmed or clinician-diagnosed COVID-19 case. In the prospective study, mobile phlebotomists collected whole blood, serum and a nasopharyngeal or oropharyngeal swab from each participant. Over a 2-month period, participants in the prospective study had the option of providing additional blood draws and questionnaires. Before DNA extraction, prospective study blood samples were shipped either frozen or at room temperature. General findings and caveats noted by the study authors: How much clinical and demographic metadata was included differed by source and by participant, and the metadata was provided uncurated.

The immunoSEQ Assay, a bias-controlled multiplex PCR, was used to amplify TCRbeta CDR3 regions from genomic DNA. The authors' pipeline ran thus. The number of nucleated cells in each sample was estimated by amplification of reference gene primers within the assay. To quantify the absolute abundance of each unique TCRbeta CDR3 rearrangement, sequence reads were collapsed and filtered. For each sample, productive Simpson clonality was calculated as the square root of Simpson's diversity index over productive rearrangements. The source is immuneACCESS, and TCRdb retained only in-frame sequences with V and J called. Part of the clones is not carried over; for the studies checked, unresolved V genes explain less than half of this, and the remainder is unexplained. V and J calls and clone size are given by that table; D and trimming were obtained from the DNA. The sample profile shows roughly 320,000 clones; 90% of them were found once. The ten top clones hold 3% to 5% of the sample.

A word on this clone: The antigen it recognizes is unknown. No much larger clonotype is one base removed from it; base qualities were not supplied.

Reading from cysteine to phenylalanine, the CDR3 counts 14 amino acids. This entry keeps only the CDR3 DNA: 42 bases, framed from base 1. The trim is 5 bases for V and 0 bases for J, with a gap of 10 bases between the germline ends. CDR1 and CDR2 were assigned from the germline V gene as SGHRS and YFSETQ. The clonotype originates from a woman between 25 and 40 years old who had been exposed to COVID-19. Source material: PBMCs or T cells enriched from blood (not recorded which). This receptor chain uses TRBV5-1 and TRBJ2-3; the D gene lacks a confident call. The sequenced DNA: TGCGCCAGCAGGGGCCAACTTAGCACAGATACGCAGTATTTT. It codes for CASRGQLSTDTQYF.